These 31 T cell receptor beta chains came from one sample sequenced in a study of T cells in localized non-small cell lung cancer. Repertoires were generated with immunoSEQ multiplex PCR, while TCRdb's copy carries only in-frame clones and drops some. The sample holds under 20,000 clones; about 91% are singletons and the top ten take around a quarter. The sequenced sample was peripheral blood, obtained before any cancer treatment. These receptors came from a female donor at least 60 years old with stage III squamous cell lung carcinoma.

This chain joins TRBV7-9 and TRBJ2-3, with D possibly being TRBD2 (7 bases). V lost 5 bases, J lost 1 base, and 16 bases lay in between. The CDR3 contains 16 residues. The germline V gene has CDR1 SEHNR and CDR2 FQNEAQ (reference sequence). The CDR3 DNA sequence: TGTGCCAGCAGCACGACGGGGGGCGGTGGCACAGATACGCAGTATTTT. It is translated as CASSTTGGGGTDTQYF.

The rearrangement joins TRBV6-5 to TRBJ1-3, with a tentative D call TRBD1 (6 bases). In germline, CDR1 is MNHEY, CDR2 SVGAGI. The CDR3 loop spans 14 amino acids. Between the trimmed V and J ends, which lost 7 bases and 1 base, there was a span of 11 bases. The CDR3 DNA sequence: TGTGCCAGCAAACGGACAGCTTCTGGAAACACCATATATTTT. Translated, it gives CASKRTASGNTIYF.

The chain joins TRBV5-6 to TRBJ1-1; no clear D. The length of the CDR3 is 13 residues. Germline assignment: CDR1 SGHDT and CDR2 YYEEEE. V was trimmed by 1 base and J by 1 base, leaving 5 bases between them. CDR3 residues: CASSLSPNTEAFF. The CDR3 DNA reads as TGTGCCAGCAGCTTGAGTCCGAACACTGAAGCTTTCTTT.

This sequence joins TRBV7-9 and TRBJ2-3, with 8 positions matching TRBD2. CDR3 length: 15 residues. Per germline, CDR1 SEHNR and CDR2 FQNEAQ (reference sequence). Trimming at V came to 2 bases and at J to 3 bases, leaving 4 bases not matched to a gene. CDR3 sequence (DNA): TGTGCCAGCAGCTTACAAGCGGGAGTGACAGATACGCAGTATTTT. Translated: CASSLQAGVTDTQYF.

This clone has just one count. V gene TRBV6-1 combines with J gene TRBJ2-1; 8 bases agree with TRBD1. Trimming took 2 bases from V and 2 from J; bases not matched to a gene: 5. Per the germline V gene, CDR1 is MNHNS and CDR2 is SASEGT. The CDR3 spans 16 residues. CDR3 in DNA: TGTGCCAGCAGTGAATCGCACAGGGGGACCTACAATGAGCAGTTCTTC. It is translated as CASSESHRGTYNEQFF.

This clone was observed once. The chain joins TRBV6-1 to TRBJ1-6, with D unclear. Germline lookup yields CDR1 MNHNS and CDR2 SASEGT. Trimming took 0 bases from V and 7 from J, leaving 16 bases between them. CDR3 length: 17 residues. CDR3 sequence (DNA): TGTGCCAGCAGTGAAGCCCGGGCGGGTCCTCAAAATTCACCCCTCCACTTT. It translates to CASSEARAGPQNSPLHF.

CDR3 DNA sequence: TGTGCCATCAGTCAACAGGGCGCCTATGGCTACACCTTC. Protein sequence: CAISQQGAYGYTF. The gene calls are TRBV10-3 and TRBJ1-2; a possible D gene is TRBD1 (6 bases). Germline V gene sequence: CDR1 ENHRY, CDR2 SYGVKD. V lost 5 bases and J 4 bases, leaving 11 bases between the germline ends. This CDR3 has 13 residues.

The rearrangement uses TRBV28 and TRBJ2-1; TRBD2 aligns across 10 bases. V lost 5 bases to trimming and J lost 2 bases; unmatched junction nucleotides: 9. From germline, CDR1 is MDHEN and CDR2 SYDVKM. The CDR3 sequence is 17 residues long. The CDR3 protein is CASSPSSGRGAYNEQFF. The CDR3 DNA sequence: TGTGCCAGCAGTCCCTCTAGCGGGAGAGGGGCCTACAATGAGCAGTTCTTC.

In this sample, this clone turned up once. J is TRBJ2-3 and V is TRBV5-4, with 7 positions matching TRBD2. The CDR3 has 16 amino acids. Germline values: CDR1 SGHNT, CDR2 YYREEE (reference sequence). V trimming: 4 bases; J trimming: 2 bases; junction bases outside the gene matches: 10. DNA for the CDR3: TGTGCCAGCAGCCCGAACCCTAGCGGTCACACAGATACGCAGTATTTT. This translates into CASSPNPSGHTDTQYF.

This chain connects TRBV28 to TRBJ1-2, with D unresolved. Germline V CDR1 and CDR2: MDHEN, SYDVKM. V was shortened by 4 bases and J by 0 bases, with 15 bases between the two germline ends. CDR3 length: 16 amino acids. The CDR3 DNA follows: TGTGCCAGCAGTTATGCTAGAAGCCCGGCTAACTATGGCTACACCTTC. Translation: CASSYARSPANYGYTF.

The chain recombines TRBV28 with TRBJ2-1; the D gene is possibly TRBD2 (5 bases). Germline CDR1 is MDHEN and CDR2 is SYDVKM. CDR3 size: 16 residues. V dropped 4 bases and J dropped 1 base, with 14 bases sitting between them. In nucleotides, the CDR3 is TGTGCCAGCAGTTCCCCGATGAGCGGTTCCTACAATGAGCAGTTCTTC. This sequence encodes CASSSPMSGSYNEQFF.

The V and J genes are TRBV11-3 and TRBJ2-1; the D is unclear. Trimming pared 5 bases from V and 5 bases from J, leaving 4 bases between. This CDR3 is 11 amino acids long. Germline V gene sequence: CDR1 SGHNT, CDR2 YENEEA. CDR3: CASSRDNEQFF. The DNA for the CDR3 is TGTGCCAGCAGCAGGGACAATGAGCAGTTCTTC.

The genes are TRBV6-6 and TRBJ1-6; TRBD1 aligns across 7 bases. The germline gives CDR1 MNHNY, CDR2 SVGAGI (reference sequence). V shed 0 bases and J 8 bases; nucleotides not matched to a gene: 4. The CDR3 totals 15 residues. CDR3 loop: CASSYSGRGDSPLHF. The DNA of the CDR3 is TGTGCCAGCAGTTACTCAGGCAGGGGGGATTCACCCCTCCACTTT.

V usage is TRBV11-3 and J usage is TRBJ2-7; the D is unclear. The CDR3 has 14 residues. Germline CDR1 and CDR2: SGHNT and YENEEA. Trimming removed 2 bases at V and 4 bases at J, with 12 bases between. CDR3 bases: TGTGCCAGCAGCTTATATGCAGGTACATACGAGCAGTACTTC. Protein product: CASSLYAGTYEQYF.

V gene TRBV7-8 combines with J gene TRBJ2-4, with D possibly TRBD1 on 6 matching bases. This CDR3 is 15 amino acids long. The V end lost 0 bases, the J end lost 8 bases, and 14 bases lay between the germline ends. Per germline, CDR1 SGHVS and CDR2 FQNEAQ. The CDR3 DNA sequence: TGTGCCAGCAGCTTAGCGGGACGAAAGGGGGACATTCAGTACTTC. It codes for CASSLAGRKGDIQYF.

This rearrangement joins TRBV2 to TRBJ2-3; TRBD2 agrees at 7 bases. The CDR3 loop spans 15 amino acids. CDR1 SNHLY and CDR2 FYNNEI come from the germline V gene. V shed 6 bases and J 0 bases; nucleotides not matched to a gene: 6. The CDR3 reads CASRLARPSTDTQYF. As DNA, the CDR3 is TGTGCCAGCAGACTAGCGCGACCTAGCACAGATACGCAGTATTTT.

This clone was found a few times. The chain combines TRBV2 with TRBJ1-1, with D possibly TRBD1 on 6 matching bases. Between the trimmed V and J ends, which lost 6 bases and 3 bases, there was a span of 11 bases. Germline-derived CDR1 and CDR2 are SNHLY and FYNNEI. CDR3 length equals 13 residues. The CDR3 DNA reads TGTGCCAGCAGCACAGGGTTTTACACTGAAGCTTTCTTT. This sequence encodes CASSTGFYTEAFF.

V gene TRBV7-2 combines with J gene TRBJ1-3, with TRBD1 matching 7 bases. The CDR3 has 17 residues. The V gene's germline CDR1 is SGHTA and CDR2 FQGNSA. V lost 4 bases, J lost 0 bases, and 9 bases stayed unmatched. CDR3 amino acids: CASSSPTGKDSGNTIYF. The CDR3 nucleotides read TGTGCCAGCAGCTCCCCGACAGGGAAGGACTCTGGAAACACCATATATTTT.

The V call is TRBV2, the J call TRBJ2-1; D remains ambiguous. This CDR3 is 13 amino acids long. Trimming left V 6 bases short and J 5 bases short, with 11 bases between. The germline gives CDR1 SNHLY, CDR2 FYNNEI. CDR3 DNA sequence: TGTGCCAGCAGGGCTGCCTCAAACAATGAGCAGTTCTTC. Protein product: CASRAASNNEQFF.

V gene TRBV2 combines with J gene TRBJ1-5; possible D gene TRBD1, 6 bases. This CDR3 comprises 15 residues. V gave up 0 bases and J gave up 7 bases, with 13 bases separating them. Germline CDR1 reads SNHLY; CDR2 reads FYNNEI. CDR3 DNA: TGTGCCAGCAGTGAAGCGCTTAGGGGGGGACAGCCCCAGCATTTT. Its translation is CASSEALRGGQPQHF.

The CDR3 reads CASRTGTPNYGYTF. The CDR3 nucleotides read TGTGCCAGCAGAACCGGGACACCTAACTATGGCTACACCTTC. This rearrangement joins TRBV28 to TRBJ1-2; D is possibly TRBD1 (6 bases). Trimming removed 6 bases at V and 0 bases at J, with 11 bases between. The CDR3 totals 14 residues. CDR1 is MDHEN and CDR2 is SYDVKM in the germline V gene.

V gene TRBV2 combines with J gene TRBJ1-2; no firm D call. CDR1 is SNHLY, CDR2 FYNNEI, per germline. V was clipped by 8 bases and J by 4 bases, with 20 bases between them. This CDR3 comprises 15 residues. The CDR3 is CASATPRDGRYGYTF. CDR3 nucleotides: TGTGCCAGCGCGACACCCCGCGACGGGCGCTATGGCTACACCTTC.

The chain carries TRBV18 and TRBJ2-1, with 11 positions matching TRBD2. The CDR3 has 16 amino acids. V lost 3 bases to trimming and J lost 5 bases; unmatched junction nucleotides: 6. Germline assignment: CDR1 KGHSH and CDR2 LQKENI. The CDR3 is CASSPLASGGNNEQFF. The CDR3 region has the DNA TGTGCCAGCTCACCGCTGGCTAGCGGGGGGAACAATGAGCAGTTCTTC.

This chain connects TRBV25-1 to TRBJ1-2, with D hard to call. Germline V gene sequence: CDR1 MGHDK, CDR2 SYGVNS. The ends were cut back, 2 bases at V and 4 bases at J, with 5 bases in the middle. This CDR3 is 12 amino acids long. For the CDR3, the DNA is TGTGCCAGCAGTGAACCCAGCTATGGCTACACCTTC. The encoded protein is CASSEPSYGYTF.

There are a few counts of this clone. This chain links TRBV5-1 with TRBJ1-2, with unresolved D. V was pared by 4 bases and J by 7 bases, with 17 bases between. This CDR3 spans 14 amino acids. Germline V CDR1 and CDR2: SGHRS, YFSETQ. CDR3 region: CASSPQDAAGGYTF. The CDR3 DNA reads as TGCGCCAGCAGCCCTCAAGACGCCGCGGGTGGCTACACCTTC.

The rearrangement joins TRBV6-1 to TRBJ1-1; D gene uncertain. This CDR3 has 13 amino acids. Germline V gene sequence: CDR1 MNHNS, CDR2 SASEGT. With 1 base removed from V and 5 bases from J, the gap between germline ends came to 8 bases. The CDR3 sequence is CASSEVGTTEAFF. Written as DNA, the CDR3 is TGTGCCAGCAGTGAAGTAGGTACAACTGAAGCTTTCTTT.

This chain links TRBV5-1 with TRBJ1-4, with 9 bases identical to TRBD1. The CDR3 is 16 residues long. Losses at the gene ends were 1 base for V and 6 bases for J; bases not matched to a gene: 7. Germline values: CDR1 SGHRS, CDR2 YFSETQ. Written as DNA, the CDR3 is TGCGCCAGCAGCTTGATAGGGGGACAGGGAGATGAAAAACTGTTTTTT. Translated, it gives CASSLIGGQGDEKLFF.

V gene TRBV9 combines with J gene TRBJ2-2; D uncertain. Germline lookup yields CDR1 SGDLS and CDR2 YYNGEE. CDR3 size: 14 residues. V lost 3 bases and J 4 bases, leaving 10 bases between the germline ends. The CDR3 loop reads CASSDSKFTGELFF. The CDR3 DNA reads as TGTGCCAGCAGCGACAGCAAGTTCACCGGGGAGCTGTTTTTT.

This chain connects TRBV7-3 to TRBJ2-7, with a weak D call TRBD1 (7 bases). With 3 bases removed from V and 4 bases from J, the gap between germline ends came to 13 bases. CDR1 and CDR2 from the germline V gene are SGHTA and FQGTGA. This CDR3 region has 14 residues. CDR3 region: CASSFGGGMYEQYF. Here the CDR3 DNA reads TGTGCCAGCAGCTTCGGAGGGGGCATGTACGAGCAGTACTTC.

The chain links TRBV7-9 to TRBJ2-5, with TRBD1 as a possible D gene (7 bases). CDR1 and CDR2 from the germline V gene are SEHNR and FQNEAQ (reference sequence). Trimming left V 10 bases short and J 5 bases short, with 20 bases between. This CDR3 has 14 amino acids. The CDR3 DNA is TGTGCCACCACCCGGACAGCAGGGGGGGAGACCCAGTACTTC. This codes for CATTRTAGGETQYF.

The chain recombines TRBV5-4 with TRBJ2-3; D is perhaps TRBD1 (5 bases). Germline assignment: CDR1 SGHNT and CDR2 YYREEE (reference sequence). The CDR3 consists of 13 residues. The ends were cut back, 4 bases at V and 2 bases at J, with 8 bases in the middle. The CDR3 DNA reads as TGTGCCAGCAGCCGGACATACACAGATACGCAGTATTTT. Translated: CASSRTYTDTQYF.